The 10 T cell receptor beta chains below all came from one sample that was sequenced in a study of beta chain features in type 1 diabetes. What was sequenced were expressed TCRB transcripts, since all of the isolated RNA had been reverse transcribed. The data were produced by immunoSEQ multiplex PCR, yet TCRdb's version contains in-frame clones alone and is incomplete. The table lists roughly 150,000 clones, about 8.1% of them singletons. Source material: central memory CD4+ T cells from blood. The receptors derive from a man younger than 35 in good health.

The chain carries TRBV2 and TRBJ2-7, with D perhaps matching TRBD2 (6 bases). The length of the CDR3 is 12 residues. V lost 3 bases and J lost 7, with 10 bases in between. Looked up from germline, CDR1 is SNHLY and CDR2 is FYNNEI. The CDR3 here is CASSEAGREQYF. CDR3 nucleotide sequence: TGTGCCAGCAGTGAGGCGGGAAGGGAGCAGTACTTC.

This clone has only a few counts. DNA of the CDR3: TGTGCCTGGAGTGGGCTCTCCGATCAGCCCCAGCATTTT. Protein: CAWSGLSDQPQHF. The chain combines TRBV30 with TRBJ1-5; D is ambiguous. CDR1 and CDR2 from the germline V gene are GTSNPN and SVGIG (reference sequence). The CDR3 has 13 residues. V lost 1 base and J lost 5, with 9 bases in between.

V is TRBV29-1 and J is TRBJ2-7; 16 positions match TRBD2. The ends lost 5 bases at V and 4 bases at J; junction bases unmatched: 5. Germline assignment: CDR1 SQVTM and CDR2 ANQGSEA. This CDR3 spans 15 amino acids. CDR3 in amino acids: CSVLGLAGGLYEQYF. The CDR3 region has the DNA TGCAGCGTTTTGGGACTAGCGGGAGGGTTATACGAGCAGTACTTC.

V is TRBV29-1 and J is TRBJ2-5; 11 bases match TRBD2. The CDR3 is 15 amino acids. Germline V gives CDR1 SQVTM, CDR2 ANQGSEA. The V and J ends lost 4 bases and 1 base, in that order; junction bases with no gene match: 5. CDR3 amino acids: CSVAGLAGAQETQYF. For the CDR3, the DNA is TGCAGCGTTGCTGGACTAGCGGGTGCCCAAGAGACCCAGTACTTC.

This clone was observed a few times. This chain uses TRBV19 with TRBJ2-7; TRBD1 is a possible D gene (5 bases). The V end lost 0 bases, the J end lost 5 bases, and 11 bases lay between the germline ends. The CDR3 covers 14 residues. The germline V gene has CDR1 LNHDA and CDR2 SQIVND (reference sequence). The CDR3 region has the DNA TGTGCCAGTAGTATAGATTTTGGCAGGGACGAGCAGTACTTC. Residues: CASSIDFGRDEQYF. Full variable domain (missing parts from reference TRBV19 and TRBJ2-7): DGGITQSPKYLFRKEGQNVTLSCEQNLNHDAMYWYRQDPGQGLRLIYYSQIVNDFQKGDIAEGYSVSREKKESFPLTVTSAQKNPTAFYLCASSIDFGRDEQYFGPGTRLTVT.

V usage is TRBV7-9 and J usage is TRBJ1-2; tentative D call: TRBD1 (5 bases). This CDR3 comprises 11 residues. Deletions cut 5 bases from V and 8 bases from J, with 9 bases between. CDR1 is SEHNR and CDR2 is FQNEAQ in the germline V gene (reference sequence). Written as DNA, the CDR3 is TGTGCCAGCAGCGCCCGACAGGGCTACACCTTC. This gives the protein CASSARQGYTF.

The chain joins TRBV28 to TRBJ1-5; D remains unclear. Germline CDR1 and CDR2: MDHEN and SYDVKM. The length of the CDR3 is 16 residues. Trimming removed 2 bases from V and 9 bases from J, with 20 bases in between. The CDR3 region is CASSLKTSSNYGPQHF. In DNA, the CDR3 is TGTGCCAGCAGTTTAAAAACTTCCTCGAATTATGGGCCCCAGCATTTT. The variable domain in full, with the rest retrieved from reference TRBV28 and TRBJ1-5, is DVKVTQSSRYLVKRTGEKVFLECVQDMDHENMFWYRQDPGLGLRLIYFSYDVKMKEKGDIPEGYSVSREKKERFSLILESASTNQTSMYLCASSLKTSSNYGPQHFGDGTRLSIL.

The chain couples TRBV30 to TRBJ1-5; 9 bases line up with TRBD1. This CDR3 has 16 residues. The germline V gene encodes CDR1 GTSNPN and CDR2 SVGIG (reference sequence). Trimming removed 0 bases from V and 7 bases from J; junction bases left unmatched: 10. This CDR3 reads CAWSVRGTGIRQPQHF. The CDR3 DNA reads TGTGCCTGGAGTGTACGGGGGACAGGGATAAGACAGCCCCAGCATTTT.

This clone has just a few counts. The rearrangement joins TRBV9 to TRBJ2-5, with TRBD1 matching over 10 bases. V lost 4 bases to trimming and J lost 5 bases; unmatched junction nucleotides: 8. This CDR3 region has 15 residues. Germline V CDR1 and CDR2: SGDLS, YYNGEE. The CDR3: CASSYSGTGEETQYF. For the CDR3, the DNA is TGTGCCAGCAGCTACTCCGGGACAGGGGAGGAGACCCAGTACTTC.

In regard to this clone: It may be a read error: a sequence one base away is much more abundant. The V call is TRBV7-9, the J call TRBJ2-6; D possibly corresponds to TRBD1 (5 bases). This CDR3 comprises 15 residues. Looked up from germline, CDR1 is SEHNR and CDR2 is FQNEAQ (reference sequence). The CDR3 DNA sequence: TGTGCCACCAGCACGACAGAGGCGGGGGCCAACGTCCTGACTTTC. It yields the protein CATSTTEAGANVLTF. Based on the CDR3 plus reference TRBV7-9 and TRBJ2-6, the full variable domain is DTGVSQNPRHKITKRGQNVTFRCDPISEHNRLYWYRQTLGQGPEFLTYFQNEAQLEKSRLLSDRFSAERPKGSFSTLEIQRTEQGDSAMYLCATSTTEAGANVLTFGAGSRLTVL.